The present T cell receptor beta chain was sequenced within a study of blood T cell repertoires in COVID-19. This clone occurred a few times. Measured with immunoSEQ multiplex PCR; TCRdb has only the in-frame clones, and not every one. The sample lists about 230,000 clones, 70% to 90% seen once, with about 0.91% in the top ten. Looked up from germline, CDR1 is GTSNPN and CDR2 is SVGIG (reference sequence). The V gene lost 5 bases and the J gene lost 1 base, with 11 bases spanning the gap. The CDR3 covers 13 residues. The rearrangement uses TRBV30 and TRBJ1-2; the D gene is possibly TRBD1 (5 bases). The sequence came from a middle-aged man with acute or convalescent COVID-19. Sequencing was performed on peripheral blood. The CDR3 protein is CAWEPGHNYGYTF. In DNA, the CDR3 is TGTGCCTGGGAGCCAGGACATAACTATGGCTACACCTTC.